The T cell receptor beta chain described here comes from a study of T-cell memory formation after mild COVID-19 (dated by TCRdb to 2020 to 2023). Context from the whole study: TCR sequence clusters from the two donors were found to be largely donor specific. In a couple of donors, T-cell clones that expanded and contracted after mild COVID-19 were followed by sequencing TCRalpha and TCRbeta repertoires longitudinally. Two young, previously healthy adult volunteers made up the cohort, one male and one female. What the study reported, not specific to this receptor: The second-wave clones that peaked on day 37 were not confirmed to be SARS-CoV-2 specific. Clones that contracted from day 15 to 85 showed balanced CD4/CD8 phenotypes, whereas a second wave of clones that expanded from day 15 to 37 leaned towards CD4+. Contracting CD4+ clones turned up mainly in the CM and EM memory subsets, whereas EMRA was where CD8+ clones were enriched. The study included only a couple of mild cases, and larger cohorts that include severe cases with pre-infection samples were judged to be necessary. Some responding clones were detected in pre-infection memory, which suggested that pre-existing cross-reactive memory T cells had joined the SARS-CoV-2 response.

Points on this clonotype: Its antigen remains undetermined. No base qualities exist here, and no much larger clone lies one base off it.

Ficoll-Paque density gradient centrifugation was the method used to isolate PBMCs. The CDR3 sequence holds 13 residues, the cysteine and phenylalanine included. CDR3 DNA only is kept here, 39 bases in frame from base 1. At the junction V is shortened by 8 bases and J by 4 bases, with 14 bases in between. The germline V gene yields KGHSH for CDR1 and LQKENI for CDR2. Instrument on record: Illumina NovaSeq 6000. TCRalpha and TCRbeta cDNA libraries were built by 5'RACE with constant-segment primers, adding sample barcodes and unique molecular identifiers. RNA was extracted from every sample with Trizol reagent. Amplification of the libraries took two PCR steps, and the second step added a second sample barcode plus Illumina TruSeq adapters. Sequencing of libraries was performed on an Illumina NovaSeq with 2 x 150 bp paired-end reads. In the authors' own workflow: With migec v1.2.7, reads were demultiplexed and then collapsed into UMI-guided consensus sequences. Using mixcr v2.1.11, UMI consensuses were aligned to TRA and TRB V and J templates and then assembled into clonotypes. A clonotype was counted as expanded or contracted only if both edgeR and NoisET called the change significant, with noise models trained on biological replicates. For edgeR calls, the cutoffs were a false discovery rate-adjusted p below 0.01 and a log2 fold-change threshold of 1. As an exploratory analysis of dynamics, max-normalized trajectories of the 1000 most abundant clonotypes were examined with PCA combined with hierarchical clustering. Separately sequenced CD4+ and CD8+ repertoires were used to assign a CD4 or CD8 phenotype to each responding clone. The public reads were run again by TCRdb, first through fastp at Q25 and then through MiXCR, and only productive beta chains were kept. Each entry is one CDR3 protein sequence, shown with its most common DNA and genes. V and J calls and clone size were set by TCRdb, not the authors. The sample records about half a million distinct CDR3 sequences, roughly 20% of which are singletons. In total, the top ten clones hold roughly an eighth of the sample.

Input material: PBMCs or a T cell subset sorted from them (not recorded which). The TCR originated in an adult woman who had mild COVID-19 (a few samples of this study predate the infection). The sample titles of this study are shuffled in the database, so cell type and time point are left out; the donor was told from shared clones. The chain was built from TRBV18 and TRBJ1-2; the D gene is perhaps TRBD1, on 5 matching bases. The DNA is as follows: TGTGCCAGCGCCAAGGGGTCCCTCTATGGCTACACCTTC. Its translation reads: CASAKGSLYGYTF.